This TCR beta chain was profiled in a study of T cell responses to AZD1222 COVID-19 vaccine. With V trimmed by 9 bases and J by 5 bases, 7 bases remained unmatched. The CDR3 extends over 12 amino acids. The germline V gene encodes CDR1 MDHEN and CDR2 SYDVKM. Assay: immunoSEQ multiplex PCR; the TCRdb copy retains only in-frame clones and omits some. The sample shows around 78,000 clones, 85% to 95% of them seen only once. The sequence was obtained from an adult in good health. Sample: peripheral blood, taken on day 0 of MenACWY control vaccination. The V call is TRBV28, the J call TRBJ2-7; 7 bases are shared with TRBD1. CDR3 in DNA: TGTGCCAGTGCGACAGGGCGGAACGAGCAGTACTTC. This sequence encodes CASATGRNEQYF.